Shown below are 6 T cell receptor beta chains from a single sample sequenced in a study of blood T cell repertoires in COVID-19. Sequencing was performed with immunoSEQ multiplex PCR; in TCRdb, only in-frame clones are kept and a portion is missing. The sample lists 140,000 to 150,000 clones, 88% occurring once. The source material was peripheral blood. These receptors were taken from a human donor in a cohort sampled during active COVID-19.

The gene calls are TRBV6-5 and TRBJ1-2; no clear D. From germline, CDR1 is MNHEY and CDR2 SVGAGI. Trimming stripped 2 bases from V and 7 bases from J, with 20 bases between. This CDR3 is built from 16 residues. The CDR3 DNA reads TGTGCCAGCAGTTACGCCCGAACGGCTGGGTGGAGTGGCTACACCTTC. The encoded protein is CASSYARTAGWSGYTF.

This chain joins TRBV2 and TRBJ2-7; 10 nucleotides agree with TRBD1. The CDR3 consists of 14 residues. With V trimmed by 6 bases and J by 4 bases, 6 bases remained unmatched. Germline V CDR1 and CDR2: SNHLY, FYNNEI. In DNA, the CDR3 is TGTGCCAGCAGGGGGACAGGGGCTGGGTACGAGCAGTACTTC. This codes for CASRGTGAGYEQYF.

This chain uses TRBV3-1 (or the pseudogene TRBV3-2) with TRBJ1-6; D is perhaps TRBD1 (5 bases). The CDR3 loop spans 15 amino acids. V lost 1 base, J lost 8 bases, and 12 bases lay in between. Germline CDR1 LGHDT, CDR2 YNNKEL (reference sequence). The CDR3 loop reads CASSQVVTGDSPLHF. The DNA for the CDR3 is TGTGCCAGCAGCCAAGTGGTGACGGGGGATTCACCCCTCCACTTT.

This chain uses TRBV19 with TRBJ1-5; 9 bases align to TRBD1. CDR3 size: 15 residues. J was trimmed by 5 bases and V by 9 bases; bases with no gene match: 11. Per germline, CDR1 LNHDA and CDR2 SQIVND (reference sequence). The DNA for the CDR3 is TGTGCCAGCAAACACGGGACAGGGCTTTATCAGCCCCAGCATTTT. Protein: CASKHGTGLYQPQHF.

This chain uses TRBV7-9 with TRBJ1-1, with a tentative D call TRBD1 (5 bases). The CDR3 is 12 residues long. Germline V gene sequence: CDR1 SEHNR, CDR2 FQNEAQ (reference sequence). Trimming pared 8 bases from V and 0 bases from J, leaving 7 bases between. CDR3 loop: CASQGMNTEAFF. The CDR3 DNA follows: TGTGCCAGCCAGGGAATGAACACTGAAGCTTTCTTT.

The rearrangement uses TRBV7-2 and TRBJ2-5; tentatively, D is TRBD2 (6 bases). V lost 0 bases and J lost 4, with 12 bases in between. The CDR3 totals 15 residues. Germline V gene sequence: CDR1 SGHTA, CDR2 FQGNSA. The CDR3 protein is CASSLAPQGGETQYF. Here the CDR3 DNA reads TGTGCCAGCAGCTTAGCCCCCCAGGGAGGAGAGACCCAGTACTTC.